The sequence of this T cell receptor (beta chain) was determined in a study of T cell changes during pregnancy in multiple sclerosis. A word on this clone: The same CDR3 also results from other DNA sequences found in this sample.

Profiling relied on immunoSEQ multiplex PCR, and the TCRdb table lists in-frame clones only, not all of them. The sample holds fewer than 75,000 clones, 91% seen once. Source: peripheral blood, taken after pregnancy. This TCR derives from a female donor in good health, enrolled as a control in a pregnancy study.

This CDR3 is CASSLNVQGLSPLHF. The CDR3 DNA reads as TGTGCCAGCAGCTTAAATGTTCAGGGCCTCTCACCCCTCCACTTT. J is TRBJ1-6 and V is TRBV27, with D possibly being TRBD1 (5 bases). In germline, CDR1 is MNHEY, CDR2 SMNVEV (reference sequence). This CDR3 has 15 residues. V was trimmed by 6 bases and J by 10 bases, leaving 19 bases between them.